This TCR beta chain was documented in a study of blood T cell repertoires in COVID-19. Study overall: Collection of acute and convalescent COVID-19 samples took place in the United States, Italy and Spain. T cells, B-cell-depleted T cells, or PBMCs supplied cDNA or gDNA.

The germline V gene encodes CDR1 SGHTA and CDR2 FQGNSA. V shed 5 bases and J shed 2 bases, with 16 bases lying between them. The CDR3 covers 15 residues. Profiled with immunoSEQ multiplex PCR; TCRdb holds only in-frame clones, not every one. The table shows about 150,000 clones, with just under 90% occurring only once. The chain employs TRBV7-2 and TRBJ2-7; D call uncertain. This clonotype was sampled from a woman between 50 and 59 years old with active or convalescent COVID-19. Material for sequencing was peripheral blood. The DNA of the CDR3 is TGTGCCAGCAGCCCTCAAACAGTGACCCCCTACGAGCAGTACTTC. Translated: CASSPQTVTPYEQYF. Complete variable domain (other parts from reference TRBV7-2 and TRBJ2-7): GAGVSQSPSNKVTEKGKDVELRCDPISGHTALYWYRQSLGQGLEFLIYFQGNSAPDKSGLPSDRFSAERTGGSVSTLTIQRTQQEDSAVYLCASSPQTVTPYEQYFGPGTRLTVT.